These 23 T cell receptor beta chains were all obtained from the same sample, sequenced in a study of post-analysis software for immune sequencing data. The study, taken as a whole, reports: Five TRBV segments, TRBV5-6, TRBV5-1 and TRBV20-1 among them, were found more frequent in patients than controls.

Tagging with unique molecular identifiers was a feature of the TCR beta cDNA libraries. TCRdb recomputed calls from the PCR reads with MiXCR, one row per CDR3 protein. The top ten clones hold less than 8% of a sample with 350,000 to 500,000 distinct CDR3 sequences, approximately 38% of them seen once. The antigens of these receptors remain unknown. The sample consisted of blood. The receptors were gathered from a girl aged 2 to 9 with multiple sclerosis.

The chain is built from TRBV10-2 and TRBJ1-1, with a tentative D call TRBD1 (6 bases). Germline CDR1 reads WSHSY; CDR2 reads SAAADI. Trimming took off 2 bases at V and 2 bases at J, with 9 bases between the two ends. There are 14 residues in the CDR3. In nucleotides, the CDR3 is TGCGCCAGCAGTGAGAGGACAGCCAACACTGAAGCTTTCTTT. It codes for CASSERTANTEAFF.

The CDR3, as DNA: TGTGCCAGCAGTTTCCGATCGACAGGGATCCGCTCGGGCAATTCACCCCTCCACTTT. Protein sequence: CASSFRSTGIRSGNSPLHF. The V gene is TRBV12-3 or TRBV12-4, the J gene TRBJ1-6; TRBD1 matches at 7 bases. This CDR3 has 19 residues. The trim removed 3 bases at V and 7 bases at J, leaving 18 bases unmatched.

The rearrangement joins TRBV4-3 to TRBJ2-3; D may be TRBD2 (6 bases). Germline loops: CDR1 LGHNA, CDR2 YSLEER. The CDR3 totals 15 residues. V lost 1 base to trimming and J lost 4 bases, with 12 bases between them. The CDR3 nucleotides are TGCGCCAGCAGCCAAGGCGGGGTGAGCGCAGATACGCAGTATTTT. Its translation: CASSQGGVSADTQYF.

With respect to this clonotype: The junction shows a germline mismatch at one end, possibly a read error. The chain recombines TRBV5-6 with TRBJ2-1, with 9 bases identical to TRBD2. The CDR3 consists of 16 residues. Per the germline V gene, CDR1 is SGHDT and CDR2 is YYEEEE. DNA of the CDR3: TGTGCCAACAGCTCGGGGGTAGCGGGGGCGTTAATTGAGCAGTTCTTC. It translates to CANSSGVAGALIEQFF.

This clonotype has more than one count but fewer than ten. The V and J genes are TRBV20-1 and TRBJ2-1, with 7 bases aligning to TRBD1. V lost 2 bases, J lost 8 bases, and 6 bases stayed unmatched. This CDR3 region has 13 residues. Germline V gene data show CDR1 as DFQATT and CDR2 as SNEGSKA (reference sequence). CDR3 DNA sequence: TGCAGTGCTAGACGGACAGGTTCCGATGAGCAGTTCTTC. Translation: CSARRTGSDEQFF.

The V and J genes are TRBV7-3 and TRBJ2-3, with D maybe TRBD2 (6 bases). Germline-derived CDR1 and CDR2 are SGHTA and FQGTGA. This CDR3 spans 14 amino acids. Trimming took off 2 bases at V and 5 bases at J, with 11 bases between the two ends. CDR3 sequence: CASSLGSGGDTQYF. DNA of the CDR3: TGTGCCAGCAGCTTAGGTTCCGGGGGAGATACGCAGTATTTT.

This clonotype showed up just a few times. This CDR3 reads CASTHQGQGIGNTEAFF. CDR3 nucleotide sequence: TGTGCCAGCACCCACCAGGGACAGGGAATCGGGAACACTGAAGCTTTCTTT. The chain combines TRBV6-6 with TRBJ1-1; TRBD1 aligns across 9 bases. This CDR3 is 17 amino acids long. V was clipped by 7 bases and J by 1 base; unmatched bases: 13. Germline V gives CDR1 MNHNY, CDR2 SVGAGI (reference sequence).

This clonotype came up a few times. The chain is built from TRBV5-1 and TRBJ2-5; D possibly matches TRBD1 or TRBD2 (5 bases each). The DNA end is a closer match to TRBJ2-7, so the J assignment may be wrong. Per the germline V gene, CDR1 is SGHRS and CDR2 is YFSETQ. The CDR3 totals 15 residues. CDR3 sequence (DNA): TGCGCCAGCAGCTCGGGACGGCGAAACTCCTACGAGCAGTACTTC. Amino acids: CASSSGRRNSYEQYF.

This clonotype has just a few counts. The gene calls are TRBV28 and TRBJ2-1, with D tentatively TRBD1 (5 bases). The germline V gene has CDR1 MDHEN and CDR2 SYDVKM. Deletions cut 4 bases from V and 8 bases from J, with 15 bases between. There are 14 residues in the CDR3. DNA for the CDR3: TGTGCCAGCAGTTCCCCGACAGTCTGGGATGAGCAGTTCTTC. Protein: CASSSPTVWDEQFF.

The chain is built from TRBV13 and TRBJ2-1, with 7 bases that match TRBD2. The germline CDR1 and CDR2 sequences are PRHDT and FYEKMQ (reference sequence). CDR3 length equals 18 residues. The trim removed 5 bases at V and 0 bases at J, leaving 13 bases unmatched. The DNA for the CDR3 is TGTGCCAGCAGCCCACCCCCAACTAGCGTGAGCTCCTACAATGAGCAGTTCTTC. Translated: CASSPPPTSVSSYNEQFF.

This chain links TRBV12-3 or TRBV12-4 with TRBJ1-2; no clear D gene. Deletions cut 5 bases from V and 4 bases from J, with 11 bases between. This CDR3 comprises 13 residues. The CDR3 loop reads CASSRTDFYGYTF. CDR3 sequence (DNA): TGTGCCAGCAGTCGGACGGACTTCTATGGCTACACCTTC.

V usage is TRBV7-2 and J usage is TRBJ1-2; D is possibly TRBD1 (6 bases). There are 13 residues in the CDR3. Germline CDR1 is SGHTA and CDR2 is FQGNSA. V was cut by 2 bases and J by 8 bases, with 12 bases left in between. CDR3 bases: TGTGCCAGCAGCTTATTCGGGGGCTGGGGCTACACCTTC. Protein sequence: CASSLFGGWGYTF.

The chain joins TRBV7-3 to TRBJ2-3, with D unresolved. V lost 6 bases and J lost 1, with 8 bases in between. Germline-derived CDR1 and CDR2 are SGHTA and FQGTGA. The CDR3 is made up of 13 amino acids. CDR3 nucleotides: TGTGCCAGCAGTTTCATGGGCACAGATACGCAGTATTTT. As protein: CASSFMGTDTQYF.

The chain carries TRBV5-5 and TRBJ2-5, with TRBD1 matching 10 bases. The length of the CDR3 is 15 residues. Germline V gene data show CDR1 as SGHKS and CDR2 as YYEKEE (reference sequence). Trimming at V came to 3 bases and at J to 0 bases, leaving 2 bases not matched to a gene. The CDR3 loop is CASSSGTGDQETQYF. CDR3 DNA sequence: TGTGCCAGCAGCTCCGGGACAGGGGACCAAGAGACCCAGTACTTC.

In nucleotides, the CDR3 is TGTGCCACCAGTGACGGACAGGGGATCCCTTCTAGCACAGATACGCAGTATTTT. Protein product: CATSDGQGIPSSTDTQYF. V and J are TRBV24-1 and TRBJ2-3; 9 bases are shared with TRBD1. V trimming: 4 bases; J trimming: 0 bases; junction bases outside the gene matches: 10. CDR1 KGHDR and CDR2 SFDVKD come from the germline V gene. The CDR3 covers 18 residues.

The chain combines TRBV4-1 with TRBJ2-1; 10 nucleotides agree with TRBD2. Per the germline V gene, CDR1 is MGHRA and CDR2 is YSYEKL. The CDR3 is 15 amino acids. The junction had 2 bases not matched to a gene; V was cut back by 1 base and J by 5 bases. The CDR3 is CASSQASGGHNEQFF. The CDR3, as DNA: TGCGCCAGCAGCCAAGCTAGCGGGGGTCACAATGAGCAGTTCTTC.

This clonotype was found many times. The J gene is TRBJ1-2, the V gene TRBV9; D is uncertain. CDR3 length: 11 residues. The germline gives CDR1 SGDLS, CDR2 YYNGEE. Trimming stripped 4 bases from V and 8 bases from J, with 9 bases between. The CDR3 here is CASSRGGGYTF. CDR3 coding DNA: TGTGCCAGCAGCCGGGGAGGAGGCTACACCTTC.

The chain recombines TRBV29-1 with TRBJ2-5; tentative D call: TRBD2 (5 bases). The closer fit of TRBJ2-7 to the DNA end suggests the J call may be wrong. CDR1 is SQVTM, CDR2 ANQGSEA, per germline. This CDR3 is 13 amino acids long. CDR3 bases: TGCAGCGTTGATAGCGAGACGTTTCGCGAGCAGTACTTC. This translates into CSVDSETFREQYF.

The CDR3 region has the DNA TGTGCCAGCAGTTTAAAGGGGGGTCACAAGCGGGAGGGGTACAATGAGCAGTTCTTC. The encoded protein is CASSLKGGHKREGYNEQFF. The chain combines TRBV27 with TRBJ2-1; 10 nucleotides agree with TRBD2. The V and J ends lost 2 bases and 4 bases, in that order; junction bases with no gene match: 14. This CDR3 has 19 amino acids. Per the germline V gene, CDR1 is MNHEY and CDR2 is SMNVEV (reference sequence).

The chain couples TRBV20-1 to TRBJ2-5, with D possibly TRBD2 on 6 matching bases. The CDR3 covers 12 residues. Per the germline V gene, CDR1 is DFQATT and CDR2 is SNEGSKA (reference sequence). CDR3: CRGGGPQETQYF. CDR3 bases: TGCAGGGGGGGAGGACCGCAAGAGACCCAGTACTTC.

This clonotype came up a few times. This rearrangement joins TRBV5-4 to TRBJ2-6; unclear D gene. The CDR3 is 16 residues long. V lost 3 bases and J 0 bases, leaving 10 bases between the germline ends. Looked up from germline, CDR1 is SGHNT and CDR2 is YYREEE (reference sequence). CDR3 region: CASSYGGSSGANVLTF. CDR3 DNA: TGTGCCAGCAGCTATGGTGGAAGCTCTGGGGCCAACGTCCTGACTTTC.

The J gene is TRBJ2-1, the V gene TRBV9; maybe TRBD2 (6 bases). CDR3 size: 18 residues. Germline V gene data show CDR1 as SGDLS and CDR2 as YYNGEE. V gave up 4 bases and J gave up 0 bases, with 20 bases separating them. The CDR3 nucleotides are TGTGCCAGCAGCAACTCATTAGCGGTGACGAGCTCCTACAATGAGCAGTTCTTC. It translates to CASSNSLAVTSSYNEQFF.

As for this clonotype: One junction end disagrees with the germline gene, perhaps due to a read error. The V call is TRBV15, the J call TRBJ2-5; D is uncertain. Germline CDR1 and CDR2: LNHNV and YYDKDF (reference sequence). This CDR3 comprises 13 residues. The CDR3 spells CATSRTPQEAQYF. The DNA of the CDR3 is TGTGCCACCAGCAGAACCCCCCAAGAGGCCCAGTACTTC.